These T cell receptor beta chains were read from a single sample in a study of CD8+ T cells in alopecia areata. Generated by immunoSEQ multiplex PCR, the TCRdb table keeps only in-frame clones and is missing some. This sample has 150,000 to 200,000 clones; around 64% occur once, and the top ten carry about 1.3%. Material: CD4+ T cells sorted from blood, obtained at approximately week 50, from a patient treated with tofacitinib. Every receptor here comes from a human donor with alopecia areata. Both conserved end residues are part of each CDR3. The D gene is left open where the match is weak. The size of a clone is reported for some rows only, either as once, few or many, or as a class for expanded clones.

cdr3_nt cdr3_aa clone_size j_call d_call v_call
TGTGCCAGCAGTGAAGCCGTCCCCCTCCACTTT CASSEAVPLHF NA TRBJ1-6 NA TRBV6-1
TGCAGCGGGGGGGACAGCTACGAGCAGTACTTC CSGGDSYEQYF NA TRBJ2-7 NA TRBV29-1
TGTGCCTGGAGTGGACAGAATTCACCCCTCCACTTT CAWSGQNSPLHF NA TRBJ1-6 NA TRBV30
TGTGCCAGCAGCCCCTCGGGGGGTTTGGACTATGGCTACACCTTC CASSPSGGLDYGYTF NA TRBJ1-2 NA TRBV7-9
TGTGCCGAATCGACAGGGCGGCATGGCTACACCTTC CAESTGRHGYTF NA TRBJ1-2 TRBD1 TRBV30
TGTGCCAGCAGTGTTAAGGAGACCCAGTACTTC CASSVKETQYF NA TRBJ2-5 NA TRBV2
TGTGCCATCAGAACAGAGGGACATAGTAACTATGGCTACACCTTC CAIRTEGHSNYGYTF few TRBJ1-2 NA TRBV10-3
TGCAGCGTTGAAGCTTGGCTAAACGTGGACACTGAAGCTTTCTTT CSVEAWLNVDTEAFF NA TRBJ1-1 NA TRBV29-1
TGCGCCAGCAGCCAAGATAACAGGGGTCGAACTGAAGCTTTCTTT CASSQDNRGRTEAFF NA TRBJ1-1 TRBD1 TRBV4-3
TGCGCCAGCAGCTCGCCCTCTGAAGCTTTCTTT CASSSPSEAFF once TRBJ1-1 NA TRBV5-1
TGTGCCAGCAGCCAAGCCGGATCTCGGACAGGGGACGACTATGGCTACACCTTC CASSQAGSRTGDDYGYTF few TRBJ1-2 TRBD1 TRBV4-2
TGCAGCGTTGATTGGAAGGCGAGGCAGGCAGATACGCAGTATTTT CSVDWKARQADTQYF NA TRBJ2-3 NA TRBV29-1
TGTGCCAGCAAGGGACAGAAGATTAGAAGCTCCTACGAGCAGTACTTC CASKGQKIRSSYEQYF NA TRBJ2-7 TRBD1 TRBV28
TGTGCCTGGAGTGTCATTGAGCAGTTCTTC CAWSVIEQFF NA TRBJ2-1 NA TRBV30
TGTGCCAGCAGTAAGACAGGGGCCGTGAACACTGAAGCTTTCTTT CASSKTGAVNTEAFF few TRBJ1-1 TRBD1 TRBV6-5
TGCGCCAGCAGGGCCGGGACTAGGGATACGCAGTATTTT CASRAGTRDTQYF NA TRBJ2-3 TRBD2 TRBV10-1
TGCGCCAGCAGCCTTGACACAGATACGCAGTATTTT CASSLDTDTQYF NA TRBJ2-3 NA TRBV5-1
TGTGCCAGCCGCCGGGACAGCACGAACACCGGGGAGCTGTTTTTT CASRRDSTNTGELFF NA TRBJ2-2 TRBD1 TRBV7-2
TGCGCCAGCAGCCCAGCGGGGCAACTTGGAGATACGCAGTATTTT CASSPAGQLGDTQYF NA TRBJ2-3 TRBD2 TRBV5-1
TGTGCCAGCAGTTTAGGGCGAGTAGGAGATACGCAGTATTTT CASSLGRVGDTQYF NA TRBJ2-3 NA TRBV27
TGCGCCAGCAGCGGCGGCCGACAGACTAACTATGGCTACACCTTC CASSGGRQTNYGYTF NA TRBJ1-2 NA TRBV5-1
TGTGCCAGCAGCCGCCTGACAGGGGGCGAGCAGTACTTC CASSRLTGGEQYF NA TRBJ2-7 TRBD1 TRBV7-8
TGTGCCATCTCGGGTCAGGGGGGTCAGCCCCAGCATTTT CAISGQGGQPQHF few TRBJ1-5 TRBD1 TRBV10-3
TGTGCCTGGAGTCCCGGGGGGACATTCCAGTTCTTC CAWSPGGTFQFF NA TRBJ2-1 NA TRBV30
TGTGCCTGGAGTGTCGACGGGTTCCTGTCTTACGAGCAGTACTTC CAWSVDGFLSYEQYF NA TRBJ2-7 NA TRBV30